This TCR beta chain is from a study of monozygotic twins with inflammatory bowel disease. Findings of the study overall: Findings did not support one strong IBD-associated signal or clonotype.

On this clonotype: The antigen is not known.

For each CDR3 protein, TCRdb gives one entry from its re-call of the 5' RACE reads, without DNA. This table lists nearly 450,000 distinct CDR3 sequences. Sequenced sample: blood. The receptor was derived from a human donor with ulcerative colitis or Crohn's disease, or a healthy co-twin of an affected twin (not recorded which).

The CDR3 region is CAIRTSGSNIQYF. This chain uses TRBV10-3 with TRBJ2-4; the TCRdb D gene call, TRBD2, has no DNA to confirm it. This CDR3 comprises 13 residues. Germline lookup yields CDR1 ENHRY and CDR2 SYGVKD.